Below are 8 T cell receptor beta chains sequenced from a single sample in a study of beta chain features in type 1 diabetes. Expressed TCRB transcripts were sequenced after all isolated RNA was converted to cDNA. Repertoires were generated with immunoSEQ multiplex PCR, while TCRdb's copy carries only in-frame clones and drops some. The table lists some 220,000 clones, approximately 11% of them singletons, with less than 1.5% in the top ten. The sample was central memory CD4+ T cells from blood. These receptors were obtained from a man in his late teens or twenties in good health.

This clone was seen only a few times. J is TRBJ1-1 and V is TRBV9; D is ambiguous. The germline V gene encodes CDR1 SGDLS and CDR2 YYNGEE. The CDR3 spans 13 residues. Deletions cut 0 bases from V and 3 bases from J, with 6 bases between. The DNA for the CDR3 is TGTGCCAGCAGCGTAGATGCTTACACTGAAGCTTTCTTT. It specifies CASSVDAYTEAFF.

The chain links TRBV21-1 to TRBJ1-2. TRBV21-1 is marked as a pseudogene. The CDR3 has 16 residues. CDR3 nucleotides: TGTGCCAGCAGCAAATCTAACAATGGAGACGGTGATGGCTACACCTTC. It specifies CASSKSNNGDGDGYTF.

The J gene is TRBJ2-7, the V gene TRBV28; no definite D call. Deletions cut 6 bases from V and 3 bases from J, with 6 bases between. Germline CDR1 and CDR2: MDHEN and SYDVKM. This CDR3 contains 11 residues. CDR3 region: CASRANYEQYF. The DNA of the CDR3 is TGTGCCAGCAGGGCCAACTACGAGCAGTACTTC.

This clone has more than one count but fewer than ten. A much larger clone differs by one base, so this may be a read error. The chain combines TRBV2 with TRBJ2-6, with D unresolved. Trimming shortened V by 2 bases and J by 2 bases, and 4 bases separated the two germline ends. This CDR3 contains 14 residues. The germline V gene has CDR1 SNHLY and CDR2 FYNNEI. In nucleotides, the CDR3 is TGTGCCAGCAGTGAAAGCGCTGGGGCCAACGTCCTGACTTTC. Its protein product is CASSESAGANVLTF.

J is TRBJ2-5 and V is TRBV6-5; 14 bases align to TRBD2. Trimming at V came to 7 bases and at J to 5 bases, leaving 6 bases not matched to a gene. CDR3 length: 15 residues. The germline gives CDR1 MNHEY, CDR2 SVGAGI. The CDR3 DNA reads TGTGCCAGCACCCTGGGACTAGCGGGAGTGGAGACCCAGTACTTC. It codes for CASTLGLAGVETQYF.

The gene calls are TRBV7-7 and TRBJ2-2, with D possibly matching TRBD2 (5 bases). The CDR3 has 15 residues. Trimming stripped 1 base from V and 2 bases from J, with 8 bases between. The germline V gene encodes CDR1 SSHAT and CDR2 FNYEAQ (reference sequence). CDR3 sequence (DNA): TGTGCCAGCAGCTTAGGGCTAGCCAACACCGGGGAGCTGTTTTTT. Residues: CASSLGLANTGELFF.

This sequence joins TRBV19 and TRBJ2-7, with D tentatively TRBD1 or TRBD2 (5 bases each). V gave up 2 bases and J gave up 2 bases, with 10 bases separating them. The CDR3 contains 14 residues. CDR1 and CDR2 (germline): LNHDA, SQIVND (reference sequence). This CDR3 is CASSIRGFPYEQYF. CDR3 nucleotides: TGTGCCAGTAGTATACGGGGCTTCCCCTACGAGCAGTACTTC.

There are a few counts of this clone. The rearrangement joins TRBV29-1 to TRBJ1-2; D gene uncertain. The CDR3 consists of 12 residues. Trimming cost V 5 bases and J 4 bases, with 11 bases left between them. Germline loops: CDR1 SQVTM, CDR2 ANQGSEA. CDR3 sequence reads: CSVSLAGYGYTF. The CDR3 bases are TGCAGCGTTTCGTTGGCAGGCTATGGCTACACCTTC.